This T cell receptor (beta chain) was observed in a study of shared clonotypes between healthy human individuals. General observations from the study: Researchers sampled only blood; tissue repertoires likely differ.

This clone has more than one count but fewer than ten. What it binds is not known. Samples underwent the assay at deep level. For each subset, genomic DNA was distributed in equal portions over several immunoSEQ plates. Only in-frame clones appear in the TCRdb table, and some are missing; sequencing was by immunoSEQ multiplex PCR. This table has some 450,000 clones, 60% to 80% appearing once. The CDR3 length is 10 residues. Trimming took 8 bases from V and 6 from J, leaving 8 bases between them. The germline CDR1 and CDR2 sequences are MNHNY and SVGAGI (reference sequence). The specimen sequenced was PBMCs. This chain uses TRBV6-6 with TRBJ2-7; no definite D call. The sequence was obtained from a woman between 40 and 55 years old in good health. Some clones in this sample may be carry-over from other donors' samples. The CDR3 sequence: CASGQVEQYF. The DNA of the CDR3 is TGTGCCAGCGGCCAGGTCGAGCAGTACTTC.